These T cell receptor beta chains were read from a single sample in a study of blood T cell repertoires in COVID-19. Generated by immunoSEQ multiplex PCR, the TCRdb table keeps only in-frame clones and is missing some. This sample has roughly 150,000 clones; 80% occur once, and the top ten carry under 0.75%. The sample comprised peripheral blood. The receptors shown here come from a man aged 60 to 69 with acute or convalescent COVID-19. Both conserved end residues are part of each CDR3. Fields, in order: clone size, D gene, J gene, V gene, CDR3 protein, CDR3 DNA. A D gene is named only where the DNA matches it firmly. The size of a clone is reported for some rows only, either as once, few or many, or as a class for expanded clones.

clone size: .
D gene: TRBD1
J gene: TRBJ2-3
V gene: TRBV24-1
CDR3 protein: CATSDPGTGNTDTQYF
CDR3 DNA: TGTGCCACCAGTGACCCCGGGACAGGGAACACAGATACGCAGTATTTT

clone size: .
D gene: TRBD1
J gene: TRBJ2-7
V gene: TRBV27
CDR3 protein: CASSCYRGLRSSYEQYF
CDR3 DNA: TGTGCCAGCAGTTGCTACAGGGGGCTGAGGAGCTCCTACGAGCAGTACTTC

clone size: .
D gene: .
J gene: TRBJ2-5
V gene: TRBV9
CDR3 protein: CASSAGGQGVRETQYF
CDR3 DNA: TGTGCCAGCAGCGCAGGGGGGCAGGGGGTACGAGAGACCCAGTACTTC

clone size: .
D gene: TRBD2
J gene: TRBJ2-3
V gene: TRBV6-5
CDR3 protein: CASSSGTTYTDTQYF
CDR3 DNA: TGTGCCAGCAGCTCCGGGACTACCTACACAGATACGCAGTATTTT

clone size: few
D gene: .
J gene: TRBJ2-1
V gene: TRBV4-1
CDR3 protein: CASSLRVYDEQFF
CDR3 DNA: TGCGCCAGCAGCCTAAGAGTATACGATGAGCAGTTCTTC

clone size: .
D gene: .
J gene: TRBJ2-2
V gene: TRBV19
CDR3 protein: CASRQASNTGELFF
CDR3 DNA: TGTGCCAGTAGACAGGCCTCGAACACCGGGGAGCTGTTTTTT

clone size: .
D gene: TRBD2
J gene: TRBJ2-7
V gene: TRBV6-5
CDR3 protein: CASSYSFLTSGYEQYF
CDR3 DNA: TGTGCCAGCAGTTACTCCTTTTTGACTAGCGGTTACGAGCAGTACTTC

clone size: .
D gene: TRBD2
J gene: TRBJ2-1
V gene: TRBV7-8
CDR3 protein: CASSLEGGSLYNEQFF
CDR3 DNA: TGTGCCAGCAGCTTAGAAGGCGGGAGCCTCTACAATGAGCAGTTCTTC

clone size: .
D gene: TRBD1
J gene: TRBJ1-5
V gene: TRBV19
CDR3 protein: CASSHLQGQGGLSQPQHF
CDR3 DNA: TGTGCCAGTAGTCATCTCCAGGGACAGGGGGGGTTAAGTCAGCCCCAGCATTTT

clone size: .
D gene: TRBD1
J gene: TRBJ1-3
V gene: TRBV6-5
CDR3 protein: CASSDSTGVGNTIYF
CDR3 DNA: TGTGCCAGCAGTGACTCGACAGGGGTCGGAAACACCATATATTTT

clone size: .
D gene: .
J gene: TRBJ1-6
V gene: TRBV5-4
CDR3 protein: CASSWGDSPLHF
CDR3 DNA: TGTGCCAGCAGCTGGGGCGATTCACCCCTCCACTTT

clone size: .
D gene: .
J gene: TRBJ2-2
V gene: TRBV24-1
CDR3 protein: CATSEETGSNTGELFF
CDR3 DNA: TGTGCCACCAGTGAGGAGACAGGCTCGAACACCGGGGAGCTGTTTTTT

clone size: .
D gene: TRBD1
J gene: TRBJ1-2
V gene: TRBV5-1
CDR3 protein: CASSGRDRLNYGYTF
CDR3 DNA: TGCGCCAGCAGCGGACGGGACAGACTTAACTATGGCTACACCTTC

clone size: .
D gene: TRBD1
J gene: TRBJ1-2
V gene: TRBV7-2
CDR3 protein: CASSFPGQGGAGYGYTF
CDR3 DNA: TGTGCCAGCAGCTTCCCGGGACAGGGGGGGGCTGGCTATGGCTACACCTTC

clone size: .
D gene: TRBD1
J gene: TRBJ2-6
V gene: TRBV3-1/TRBV3-2
CDR3 protein: CASSPMSTGGGSGANVLTF
CDR3 DNA: TGTGCCAGCAGCCCCATGTCGACAGGGGGGGGCTCTGGGGCCAACGTCCTGACTTTC

clone size: .
D gene: .
J gene: TRBJ2-3
V gene: TRBV4-2
CDR3 protein: CASSKGGVGGDTQYF
CDR3 DNA: TGTGCCAGCAGCAAAGGGGGCGTGGGGGGAGATACGCAGTATTTT

clone size: .
D gene: TRBD1
J gene: TRBJ2-4
V gene: TRBV4-2
CDR3 protein: CASSPGQVNIQYF
CDR3 DNA: TGTGCCAGCAGCCCGGGACAGGTCAACATTCAGTACTTC

clone size: few
D gene: TRBD1
J gene: TRBJ2-5
V gene: TRBV29-1
CDR3 protein: CSVDRGRGETQYF
CDR3 DNA: TGCAGCGTGGACAGGGGGCGGGGAGAGACCCAGTACTTC

clone size: .
D gene: .
J gene: TRBJ1-5
V gene: TRBV30
CDR3 protein: CAWKVGNGNQPQHF
CDR3 DNA: TGTGCCTGGAAGGTGGGCAATGGCAATCAGCCCCAGCATTTT

clone size: .
D gene: .
J gene: TRBJ1-2
V gene: TRBV7-8
CDR3 protein: CASSLAPGGYTF
CDR3 DNA: TGTGCCAGCAGCTTAGCCCCCGGTGGCTACACCTTC

clone size: .
D gene: TRBD1
J gene: TRBJ2-7
V gene: TRBV7-8
CDR3 protein: CASSFGQALYEQYF
CDR3 DNA: TGTGCCAGCAGCTTCGGACAGGCCCTCTACGAGCAGTACTTC

clone size: .
D gene: TRBD1
J gene: TRBJ1-2
V gene: TRBV20-1
CDR3 protein: CSASPGQINYGYTF
CDR3 DNA: TGCAGTGCTAGTCCGGGACAGATTAACTATGGCTACACCTTC

clone size: few
D gene: .
J gene: TRBJ2-7
V gene: TRBV27
CDR3 protein: CASSPTVDKYEQYF
CDR3 DNA: TGTGCCAGCAGCCCCACGGTGGACAAATACGAGCAGTACTTC

clone size: .
D gene: .
J gene: TRBJ2-5
V gene: TRBV15
CDR3 protein: CATRPTGKGGETQYF
CDR3 DNA: TGTGCCACCAGACCGACAGGGAAAGGGGGGGAGACCCAGTACTTC

clone size: .
D gene: .
J gene: TRBJ2-3
V gene: TRBV6-2/TRBV6-3
CDR3 protein: CASSSSQGNTQYF
CDR3 DNA: TGTGCCAGCAGTTCGTCACAGGGAAATACGCAGTATTTT

clone size: .
D gene: TRBD1
J gene: TRBJ2-7
V gene: TRBV5-1
CDR3 protein: CASSPAGTGGEQYF
CDR3 DNA: TGCGCCAGCAGCCCCGCCGGGACAGGGGGCGAGCAGTACTTC

clone size: .
D gene: TRBD1
J gene: TRBJ2-2
V gene: TRBV18
CDR3 protein: CASSFNRGRGTGELFF
CDR3 DNA: TGTGCCAGCTCATTCAACAGGGGGCGCGGCACCGGGGAGCTGTTTTTT

clone size: .
D gene: TRBD2
J gene: TRBJ2-1
V gene: TRBV19
CDR3 protein: CASSIDLAGSYNEQFF
CDR3 DNA: TGTGCCAGTAGTATAGATCTAGCGGGAAGCTACAATGAGCAGTTCTTC

clone size: .
D gene: TRBD1
J gene: TRBJ1-5
V gene: TRBV7-8
CDR3 protein: CASSLGGTGRQPQHF
CDR3 DNA: TGTGCCAGCAGCTTGGGAGGGACAGGGCGACAGCCCCAGCATTTT

clone size: .
D gene: TRBD2
J gene: TRBJ2-1
V gene: TRBV18
CDR3 protein: CASSHLAGDDEQFF
CDR3 DNA: TGTGCCAGCTCGCATCTAGCGGGAGATGATGAGCAGTTCTTC

clone size: .
D gene: .
J gene: TRBJ1-5
V gene: TRBV23-1
CDR3 protein: CASSRAVYGNQPQHF
CDR3 DNA: TGCGCCAGCAGTCGGGCAGTCTATGGGAATCAGCCCCAGCATTTT

clone size: .
D gene: TRBD1
J gene: TRBJ1-2
V gene: TRBV4-2
CDR3 protein: CASSQDRDRGRSYTF
CDR3 DNA: TGTGCCAGCAGCCAAGACCGAGACAGGGGCAGGAGCTACACCTTC

clone size: .
D gene: .
J gene: TRBJ1-1
V gene: TRBV7-3
CDR3 protein: CASPPRTSHMNTEAFF
CDR3 DNA: TGTGCCAGTCCACCTCGGACAAGTCACATGAACACTGAAGCTTTCTTT

clone size: .
D gene: .
J gene: TRBJ1-4
V gene: TRBV9
CDR3 protein: CASSPSGGHNEKLFF
CDR3 DNA: TGTGCCAGCAGCCCCTCGGGGGGACACAATGAAAAACTGTTTTTT

clone size: .
D gene: TRBD2
J gene: TRBJ2-7
V gene: TRBV7-2
CDR3 protein: CASSSLSGGVSYEQYF
CDR3 DNA: TGTGCCAGCAGCTCTCTTAGCGGGGGGGTCTCCTACGAGCAGTACTTC

clone size: .
D gene: TRBD2
J gene: TRBJ2-6
V gene: TRBV28
CDR3 protein: CASSYGLASGANVLTF
CDR3 DNA: TGTGCCAGCAGCTACGGACTAGCTTCTGGGGCCAACGTCCTGACTTTC

clone size: .
D gene: TRBD2
J gene: TRBJ2-7
V gene: TRBV5-1
CDR3 protein: CASRRPGGSYEQYF
CDR3 DNA: TGCGCCAGCAGGCGGCCGGGAGGGTCCTACGAGCAGTACTTC

clone size: once
D gene: .
J gene: TRBJ2-7
V gene: TRBV4-1
CDR3 protein: CASSLQSGYEQYF
CDR3 DNA: TGCGCCAGCAGCCTCCAATCGGGGTACGAGCAGTACTTC

clone size: .
D gene: TRBD1
J gene: TRBJ1-3
V gene: TRBV3-1/TRBV3-2
CDR3 protein: CASSQGGGRGTSTIYF
CDR3 DNA: TGTGCCAGCAGCCAAGGAGGGGGCAGGGGGACGTCCACCATATATTTT

clone size: .
D gene: TRBD1
J gene: TRBJ1-2
V gene: TRBV3-1/TRBV3-2
CDR3 protein: CASSPGRDRAYGYTF
CDR3 DNA: TGTGCCAGCAGCCCTGGTCGGGACAGGGCTTATGGCTACACCTTC

clone size: .
D gene: .
J gene: TRBJ1-1
V gene: TRBV19
CDR3 protein: CASSNRLSTEAFF
CDR3 DNA: TGTGCCAGTAGTAATCGGTTGAGCACTGAAGCTTTCTTT

clone size: .
D gene: .
J gene: TRBJ1-5
V gene: TRBV6-5
CDR3 protein: CASSPGGGGNQPQHF
CDR3 DNA: TGTGCCAGCAGTCCCGGGGGAGGAGGCAATCAGCCCCAGCATTTT

clone size: .
D gene: .
J gene: TRBJ1-1
V gene: TRBV19
CDR3 protein: CASSIVPGLNTEAFF
CDR3 DNA: TGTGCCAGTAGTATAGTTCCAGGGTTGAACACTGAAGCTTTCTTT

clone size: few
D gene: .
J gene: TRBJ2-7
V gene: TRBV29-1
CDR3 protein: CSVVSSGTYEQYF
CDR3 DNA: TGCAGCGTTGTTAGTAGCGGTACCTACGAGCAGTACTTC

clone size: .
D gene: TRBD2
J gene: TRBJ2-7
V gene: TRBV5-1
CDR3 protein: CASSWGTGTRKEQYF
CDR3 DNA: TGCGCCAGCAGCTGGGGAACCGGGACTAGAAAAGAGCAGTACTTC

clone size: .
D gene: .
J gene: TRBJ1-3
V gene: TRBV19
CDR3 protein: CASSPGASGNTIYF
CDR3 DNA: TGTGCCAGTAGCCCCGGTGCATCTGGAAACACCATATATTTT

clone size: .
D gene: TRBD1
J gene: TRBJ1-2
V gene: TRBV15
CDR3 protein: CATSRETGTGGAGYTF
CDR3 DNA: TGTGCCACCAGCAGAGAAACGGGGACAGGGGGCGCTGGCTACACCTTC

clone size: .
D gene: TRBD1
J gene: TRBJ1-3
V gene: TRBV18
CDR3 protein: CASSSQGGTSGNTIYF
CDR3 DNA: TGTGCCAGCTCATCGCAAGGGGGCACCTCTGGAAACACCATATATTTT

clone size: .
D gene: TRBD2
J gene: TRBJ2-3
V gene: TRBV4-2
CDR3 protein: CASSQVGTSGRDTQYF
CDR3 DNA: TGTGCCAGCAGCCAAGTTGGGACTAGCGGCAGAGATACGCAGTATTTT

clone size: .
D gene: TRBD2
J gene: TRBJ2-1
V gene: TRBV27
CDR3 protein: CASSLRKGRDEQFF
CDR3 DNA: TGTGCCAGCAGTTTAAGGAAGGGGAGGGATGAGCAGTTCTTC

clone size: .
D gene: .
J gene: TRBJ1-2
V gene: TRBV24-1
CDR3 protein: CATSPARANYGYTF
CDR3 DNA: TGTGCCACCAGCCCCGCCAGGGCAAACTATGGCTACACCTTC

clone size: .
D gene: .
J gene: TRBJ1-2
V gene: TRBV5-6
CDR3 protein: CASSFTHSRGYTF
CDR3 DNA: TGTGCCAGCAGCTTTACACATAGCCGTGGCTACACCTTC

clone size: .
D gene: .
J gene: TRBJ1-3
V gene: TRBV24-1
CDR3 protein: CATSSPNSGNTIYF
CDR3 DNA: TGTGCCACCAGTAGCCCCAACTCTGGAAACACCATATATTTT

clone size: once
D gene: TRBD2
J gene: TRBJ2-7
V gene: TRBV29-1
CDR3 protein: CSVKRGTSVGHEQYF
CDR3 DNA: TGCAGCGTCAAACGCGGGACTAGCGTCGGGCACGAGCAGTACTTC

clone size: .
D gene: .
J gene: TRBJ1-5
V gene: TRBV6-1
CDR3 protein: CASVQGVNQPQHF
CDR3 DNA: TGTGCCAGCGTTCAAGGGGTCAATCAGCCCCAGCATTTT